The 4 T cell receptor beta chains reported below all come from one sample, sequenced in a study of human T cells and chemical hapten exposure (dated by TCRdb to the early 2020s). The sample's time point label is to be understood as: pre-sensitization, week 0. Sample treatment or condition, as interpreted from the label and publication: therapeutic diphenylcyclopropenone sensitization with weekly scalp DPC. The receptor library was made with RACE. TCRdb shows the sequencer as NextSeq 500. TCRdb reworked the public reads: Q25 trimming with fastp, MiXCR clone assembly, productive beta chains retained. Rows are combined by CDR3 protein, so each entry shows the most common genes and DNA. Across this sample there are tens of thousands of distinct CDR3 sequences, with around 7% seen only once. Approximately 1.6% of the sample rests with the top ten. The sample here was whole blood, taken in connection with sensitization to the hapten diphenylcyclopropenone (DPC). The receptors shown here come from a woman between 25 and 40 years old with alopecia areata. Some clones in this sample may be carry-over from other donors' samples.

This rearrangement joins TRBV6-5 to TRBJ1-1; D not resolved. Germline CDR1 and CDR2: MNHEY and SVGAGI. V was pared by 2 bases and J by 7 bases, with 17 bases between. The CDR3 totals 15 residues. The DNA for the CDR3 is TGTGCCAGCAGTTACATCACCCCACACCTAAATGAAGCTTTCTTT. Its translation is CASSYITPHLNEAFF.

This clonotype has only a few counts. The V and J genes are TRBV19 and TRBJ2-6, with 11 nucleotides matching TRBD1. The CDR3 loop spans 13 amino acids. V was pared by 5 bases and J by 16 bases, with 7 bases of the junction left unmatched. Germline CDR1 LNHDA, CDR2 SQIVND (reference sequence). The CDR3 DNA follows: TGTGCCAGTAGTCAATACCGGGACAGGGGGCTGACTTTC. It codes for CASSQYRDRGLTF.

Comments on this clonotype: A much more abundant neighbour one base away suggests this may be a read error. The chain has TRBV29-1 and TRBJ2-1; D gene uncertain. In germline, CDR1 is SQVTM, CDR2 ANQGSEA. The CDR3 spans 14 residues. CDR3 sequence: CSVEEDTTSNGQFF. The DNA for the CDR3 is TGCAGCGTTGAAGAAGACACAACATCCAATGGGCAGTTCTTC.

Ten or more counts support this clonotype. The chain uses TRBV5-1 and TRBJ1-1; 12 bases map to TRBD1. Germline V CDR1 and CDR2: SGHRS, YFSETQ. The CDR3 consists of 18 residues. V gave up 1 base and J gave up 10 bases; unmatched junction bases: 17. The CDR3 sequence is CASSLLAGGAGTGGLAFF. CDR3 in DNA: TGCGCCAGCAGCTTGTTGGCCGGAGGGGCCGGGACAGGGGGCTTAGCTTTCTTT.